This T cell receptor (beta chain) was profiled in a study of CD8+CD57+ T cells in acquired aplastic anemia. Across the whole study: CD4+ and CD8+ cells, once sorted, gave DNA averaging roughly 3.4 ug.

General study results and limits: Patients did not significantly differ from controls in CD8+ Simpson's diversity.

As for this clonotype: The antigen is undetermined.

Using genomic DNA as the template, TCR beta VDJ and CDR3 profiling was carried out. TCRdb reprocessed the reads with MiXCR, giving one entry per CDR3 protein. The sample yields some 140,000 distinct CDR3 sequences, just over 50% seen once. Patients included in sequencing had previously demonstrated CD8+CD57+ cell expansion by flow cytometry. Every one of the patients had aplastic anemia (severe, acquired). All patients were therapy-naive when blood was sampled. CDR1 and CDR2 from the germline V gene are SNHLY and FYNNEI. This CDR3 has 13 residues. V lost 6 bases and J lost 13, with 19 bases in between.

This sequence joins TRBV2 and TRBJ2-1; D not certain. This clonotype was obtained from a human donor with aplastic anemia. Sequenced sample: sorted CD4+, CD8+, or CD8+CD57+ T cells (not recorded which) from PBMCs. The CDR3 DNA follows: TGTGCCAGCAGGGCCGACACGCTCGGTAATCAGTTCTTC. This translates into CASRADTLGNQFF.